In its sample, the clone carrying this T cell receptor (beta chain) was seen many times. Its antigen is as yet unknown. The junction does not match germline at one end; this may be a read error. The sample comes from a study of CD8 T cells in ankylosing spondylitis. Study-wide findings and caveats: There were earlier reports of some motif variants in reactive arthritis synovial fluid and blood. The study identified a TCR beta motif of about eight highly homologous variants that appeared characteristic of ankylosing spondylitis blood.

TCRdb re-analysed the 5' RACE reads in MiXCR, keeping a single row per CDR3 protein. The sample carries around 230,000 distinct CDR3 sequences, 7.5% to 9.5% recorded once. There are 14 residues in the CDR3. The germline V gene has CDR1 SGHTA and CDR2 FQGNSA. The clonotype was recovered from a female donor with ankylosing spondylitis or in good health (not recorded which). The chain combines TRBV7-2 with TRBJ2-5, with 8 nucleotides matching TRBD2. Specimen: blood, either unsorted or a sorted T cell fraction (not recorded which). CDR3 amino acids: CASSPGLAGETQYF. As DNA, the CDR3 is TGCGCCAGCAGCCCCGGACTAGCTGGAGAGACCCAGTACTTC.